This record covers a single TCR beta chain. Per the germline V gene, CDR1 is MGHDK and CDR2 is SYGVNS. The CDR3 extends over 12 amino acids. The V and J ends lost 3 bases and 1 base respectively, with 3 bases between them. Individual cDNA molecules received unique molecular identifiers during library preparation. Using its own MiXCR run on the 5' RACE reads, TCRdb lists one record per CDR3 protein. Found here are approximately 60,000 distinct CDR3 sequences, about 12% of them singletons; the top ten hold 2.5% to 3.5%. These data originate in a study of early T cells in non-severe SARS-CoV-2 infection. Overall study: The chains were unpaired, and the sequenced material was bulk RNA from unsorted whole blood.

The chain joins TRBV25-1 to TRBJ1-1; no firm D call. The TCR originated in an adult who was a healthcare worker with PCR-confirmed SARS-CoV-2 infection or an uninfected control (not recorded which). Specimen: whole blood. CDR3 sequence: CASSDPNTEAFF. The DNA for the CDR3 is TGTGCCAGCAGTGATCCGAACACTGAAGCTTTCTTT.